The clone carrying this T cell receptor (beta chain) was counted only a few times. The antigen is not known. Each CDR3 protein gets one entry after TCRdb re-called the reads with MiXCR. The table shows some 940,000 distinct CDR3 sequences, with more than 25% occurring only once. This sample was taken from a study of T cell repertoires in cytomegalovirus infection. Study-wide background: The study used recently identified HLA-C-restricted and well-studied HLA-B-restricted CMV epitopes.

The CDR3 sequence is 12 residues long. CDR1 and CDR2 from the germline V gene are SGHAT and FQNNGV. V was pared by 10 bases and J by 6 bases, with 15 bases between. The chain couples TRBV11-2 to TRBJ1-1, with D hard to call. The sequencing used cultured CD8+ T cells from PBMCs, collected from culture after CMV antigen stimulation. This sequence was found in a human donor in good health (CMV status not recorded). Some clones in this sample may be carry-over from other donors' samples. CDR3 residues: CATSSLIPEAFF. As DNA, the CDR3 is TGTGCCACGTCATCCCTCATCCCTGAAGCTTTCTTT.